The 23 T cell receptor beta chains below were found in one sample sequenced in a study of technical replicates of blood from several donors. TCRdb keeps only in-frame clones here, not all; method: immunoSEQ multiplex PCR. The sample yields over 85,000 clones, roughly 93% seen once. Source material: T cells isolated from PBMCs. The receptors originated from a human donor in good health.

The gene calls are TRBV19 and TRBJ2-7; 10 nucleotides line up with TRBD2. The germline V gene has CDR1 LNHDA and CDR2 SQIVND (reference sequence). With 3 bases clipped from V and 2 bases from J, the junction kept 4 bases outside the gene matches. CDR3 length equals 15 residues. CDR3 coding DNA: TGTGCCAGTAGTATTCGAGCGGGAGGGCCCTACGAGCAGTACTTC. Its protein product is CASSIRAGGPYEQYF.

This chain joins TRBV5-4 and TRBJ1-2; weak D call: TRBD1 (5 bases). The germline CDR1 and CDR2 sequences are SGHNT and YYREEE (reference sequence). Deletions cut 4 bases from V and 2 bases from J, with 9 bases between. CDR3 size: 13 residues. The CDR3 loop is CASSADRNYGYTF. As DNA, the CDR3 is TGTGCCAGCAGCGCTGACAGAAACTATGGCTACACCTTC.

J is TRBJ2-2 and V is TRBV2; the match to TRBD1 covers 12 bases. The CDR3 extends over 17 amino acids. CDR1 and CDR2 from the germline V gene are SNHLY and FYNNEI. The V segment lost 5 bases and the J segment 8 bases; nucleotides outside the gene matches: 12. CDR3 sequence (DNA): TGTGCCAGCAGTATCCCCCCCGGGACAGGGGGCGAAGGGGAGCTGTTTTTT. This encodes CASSIPPGTGGEGELFF.

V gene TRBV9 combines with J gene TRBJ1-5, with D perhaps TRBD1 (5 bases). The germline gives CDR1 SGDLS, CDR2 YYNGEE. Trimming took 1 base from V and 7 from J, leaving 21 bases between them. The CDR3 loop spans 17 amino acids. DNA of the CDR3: TGTGCCAGCAGCGTATTATTACGGGGCCTCGGGGGACAGCCCCAGCATTTT. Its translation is CASSVLLRGLGGQPQHF.

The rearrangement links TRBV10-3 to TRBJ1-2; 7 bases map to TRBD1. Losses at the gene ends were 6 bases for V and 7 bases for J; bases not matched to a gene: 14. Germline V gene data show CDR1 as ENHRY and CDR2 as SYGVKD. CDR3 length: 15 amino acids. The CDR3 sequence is CAISSQTGPFSGYTF. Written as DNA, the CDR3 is TGTGCCATCAGCAGTCAGACAGGGCCTTTTTCTGGCTACACCTTC.

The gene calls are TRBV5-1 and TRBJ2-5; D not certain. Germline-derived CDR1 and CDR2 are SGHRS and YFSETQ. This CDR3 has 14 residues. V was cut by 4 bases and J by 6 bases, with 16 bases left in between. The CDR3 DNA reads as TGCGCCAGCAGCGAAGGTTGGGCAGGTCAGACCCAGTACTTC. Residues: CASSEGWAGQTQYF.

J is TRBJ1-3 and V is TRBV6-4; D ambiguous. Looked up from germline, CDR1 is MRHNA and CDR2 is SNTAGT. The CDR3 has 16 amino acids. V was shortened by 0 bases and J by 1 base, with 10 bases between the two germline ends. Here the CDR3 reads CASSDSPGESGNTIYF. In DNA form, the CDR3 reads TGTGCCAGCAGTGACTCTCCAGGCGAATCTGGAAACACCATATATTTT.

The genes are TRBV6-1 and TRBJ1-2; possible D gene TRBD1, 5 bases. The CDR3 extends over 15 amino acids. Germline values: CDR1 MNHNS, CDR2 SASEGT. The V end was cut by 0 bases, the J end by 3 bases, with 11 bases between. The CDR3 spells CASSEAPGDHYGYTF. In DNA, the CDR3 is TGTGCCAGCAGTGAAGCGCCGGGGGACCACTATGGCTACACCTTC.

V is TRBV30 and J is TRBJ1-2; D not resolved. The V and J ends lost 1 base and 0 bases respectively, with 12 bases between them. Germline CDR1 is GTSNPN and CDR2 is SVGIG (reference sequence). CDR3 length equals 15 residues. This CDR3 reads CAWSGPRVSNYGYTF. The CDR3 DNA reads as TGTGCCTGGAGTGGCCCTCGCGTGTCTAACTATGGCTACACCTTC. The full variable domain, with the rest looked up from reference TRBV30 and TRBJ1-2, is SQTIHQWPATLVQPVGSPLSLECTVEGTSNPNLYWYRQAAGRGLQLLFYSVGIGQISSEVPQNLSASRPQDRQFILSSKKLLLSDSGFYLCAWSGPRVSNYGYTFGSGTRLTVV.

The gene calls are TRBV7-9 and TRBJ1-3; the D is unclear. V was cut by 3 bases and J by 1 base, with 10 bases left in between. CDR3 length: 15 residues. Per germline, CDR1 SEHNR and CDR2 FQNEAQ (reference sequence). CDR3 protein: CASSFPGHSGNTIYF. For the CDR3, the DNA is TGTGCCAGCAGCTTTCCAGGTCATTCTGGAAACACCATATATTTT. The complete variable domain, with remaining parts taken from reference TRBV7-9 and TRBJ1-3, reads DTGVSQNPRHKITKRGQNVTFRCDPISEHNRLYWYRQTLGQGPEFLTYFQNEAQLEKSRLLSDRFSAERPKGSFSTLEIQRTEQGDSAMYLCASSFPGHSGNTIYFGEGSWLTVV.

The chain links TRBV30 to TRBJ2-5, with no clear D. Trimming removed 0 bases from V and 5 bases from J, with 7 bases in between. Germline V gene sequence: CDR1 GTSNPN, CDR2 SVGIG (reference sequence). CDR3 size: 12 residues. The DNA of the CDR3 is TGTGCCTGGAGTGTTACCGGGGAGACCCAGTACTTC. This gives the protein CAWSVTGETQYF.

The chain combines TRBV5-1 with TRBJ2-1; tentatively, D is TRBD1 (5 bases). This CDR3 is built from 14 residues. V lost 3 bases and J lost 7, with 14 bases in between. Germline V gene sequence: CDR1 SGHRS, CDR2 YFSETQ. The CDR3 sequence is CASSSDSPTNEQFF. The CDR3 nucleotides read TGCGCCAGCAGCTCCGACAGCCCTACAAATGAGCAGTTCTTC.

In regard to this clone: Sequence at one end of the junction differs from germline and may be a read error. In nucleotides, the CDR3 is TGTGCCAGCAGTAAAGCCCTTGTCCAGGGTGGAAACACCATATATTTT. As protein: CASSKALVQGGNTIYF. This chain uses TRBV2 with TRBJ1-3; D might be TRBD1 (5 bases). This CDR3 spans 16 amino acids. Germline CDR1 and CDR2: SNHLY and FYNNEI.

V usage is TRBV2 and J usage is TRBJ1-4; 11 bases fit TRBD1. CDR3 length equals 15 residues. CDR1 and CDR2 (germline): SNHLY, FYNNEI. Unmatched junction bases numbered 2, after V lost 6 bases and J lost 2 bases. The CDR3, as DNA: TGTGCCAGCAGACGGGACAGGGGGACTAATGAAAAACTGTTTTTT. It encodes CASRRDRGTNEKLFF.

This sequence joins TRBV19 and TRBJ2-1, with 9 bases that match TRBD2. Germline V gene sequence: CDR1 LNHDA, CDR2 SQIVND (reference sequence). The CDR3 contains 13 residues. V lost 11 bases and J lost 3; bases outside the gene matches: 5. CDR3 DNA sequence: TGTGCCTGTCGCGGGAGGGTCTACAATGAGCAGTTCTTC. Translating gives CACRGRVYNEQFF.

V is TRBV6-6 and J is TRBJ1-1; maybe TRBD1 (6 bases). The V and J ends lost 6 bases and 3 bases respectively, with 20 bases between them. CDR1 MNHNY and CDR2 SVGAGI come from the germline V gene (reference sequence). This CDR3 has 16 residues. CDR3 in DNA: TGTGCCAGCAGGCCAACTGTCCAGGGGAGGGACACTGAAGCTTTCTTT. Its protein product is CASRPTVQGRDTEAFF.

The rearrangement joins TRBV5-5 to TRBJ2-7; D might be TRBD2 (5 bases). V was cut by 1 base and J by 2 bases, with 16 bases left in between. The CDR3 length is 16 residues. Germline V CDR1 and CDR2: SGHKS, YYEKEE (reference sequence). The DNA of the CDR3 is TGTGCCAGCAGCTTGCGATTGACCTCAGCGGCCTACGAGCAGTACTTC. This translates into CASSLRLTSAAYEQYF.

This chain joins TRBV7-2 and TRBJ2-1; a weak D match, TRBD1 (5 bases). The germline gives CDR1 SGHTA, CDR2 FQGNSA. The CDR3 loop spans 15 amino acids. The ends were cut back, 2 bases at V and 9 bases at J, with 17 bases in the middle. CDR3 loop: CASSLRSKGIGEQFF. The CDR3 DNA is TGTGCCAGCAGCTTAAGGTCGAAGGGGATCGGTGAGCAGTTCTTC. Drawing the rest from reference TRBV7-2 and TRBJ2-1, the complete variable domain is GAGVSQSPSNKVTEKGKDVELRCDPISGHTALYWYRQSLGQGLEFLIYFQGNSAPDKSGLPSDRFSAERTGGSVSTLTIQRTQQEDSAVYLCASSLRSKGIGEQFFGPGTRLTVL.

In nucleotides, the CDR3 is TGTGCCACCAGTGACCTGAGGGACAGGGACACTGAAGCTTTCTTT. Protein sequence: CATSDLRDRDTEAFF. V usage is TRBV15 and J usage is TRBJ1-1; TRBD1 aligns across 9 bases. The germline gives CDR1 LNHNV, CDR2 YYDKDF (reference sequence). The ends lost 6 bases at V and 3 bases at J; junction bases unmatched: 8. The CDR3 has 15 residues.

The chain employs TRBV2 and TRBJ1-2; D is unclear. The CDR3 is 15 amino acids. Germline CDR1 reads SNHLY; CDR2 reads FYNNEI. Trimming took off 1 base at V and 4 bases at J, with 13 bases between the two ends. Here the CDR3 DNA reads TGTGCCAGCAGTGAAGGTAGCAGCCTAGTCTATGGCTACACCTTC. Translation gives CASSEGSSLVYGYTF.

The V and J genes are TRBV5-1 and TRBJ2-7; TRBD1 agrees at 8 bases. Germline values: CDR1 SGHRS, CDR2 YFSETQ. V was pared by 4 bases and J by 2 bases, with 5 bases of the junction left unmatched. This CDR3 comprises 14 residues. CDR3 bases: TGCGCCAGCAGCCCCCCGGGACAGGCCTACGAGCAGTACTTC. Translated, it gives CASSPPGQAYEQYF.

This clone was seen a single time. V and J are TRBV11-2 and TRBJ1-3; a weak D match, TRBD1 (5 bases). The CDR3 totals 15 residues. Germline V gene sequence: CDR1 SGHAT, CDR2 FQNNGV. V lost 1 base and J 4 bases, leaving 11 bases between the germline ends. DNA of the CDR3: TGTGCCAGCAGCTTAGCAGCAGGGCTCGGAAACACCATATATTTT. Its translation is CASSLAAGLGNTIYF.

In DNA form, the CDR3 reads TGCGCCAGCAGTGAGGCGGGGCTGGCGGATACGCAGTATTTT. Its protein is CASSEAGLADTQYF. The chain combines TRBV10-1 with TRBJ2-3, with a weak D call TRBD2 (6 bases). CDR1 is WNHNN, CDR2 SYGVQD, per germline (reference sequence). Trimming removed 2 bases from V and 6 bases from J, with 12 bases in between. The CDR3 length is 14 residues.